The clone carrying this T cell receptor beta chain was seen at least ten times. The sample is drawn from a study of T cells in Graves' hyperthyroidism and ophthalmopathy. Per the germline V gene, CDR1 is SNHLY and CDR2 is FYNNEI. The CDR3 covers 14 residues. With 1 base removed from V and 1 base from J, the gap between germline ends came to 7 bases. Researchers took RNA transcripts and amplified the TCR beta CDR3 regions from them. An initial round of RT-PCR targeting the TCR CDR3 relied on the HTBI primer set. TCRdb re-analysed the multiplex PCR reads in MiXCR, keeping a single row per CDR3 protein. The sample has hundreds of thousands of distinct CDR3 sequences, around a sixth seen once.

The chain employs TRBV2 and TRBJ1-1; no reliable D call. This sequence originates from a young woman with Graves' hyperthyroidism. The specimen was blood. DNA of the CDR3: TGTGCCAGCAGTGAAGTTAGCGGGAACACTGAAGCTTTCTTT. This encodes CASSEVSGNTEAFF.